This entry features one T cell receptor (beta chain) sequence. Its cognate antigen is unknown. One heparinised draw, averaging about 110 mL, was taken per donor. Markers CD45RO/CCR7/CD25/CD127/CD95/CD27 served to sort CD4+ naive, central memory, regulatory and stem cell-like memory cells. Germline-derived CDR1 and CDR2 are SGDLS and YYNGEE. The V end was cut by 0 bases, the J end by 4 bases, with 12 bases between. The CDR3 extends over 15 amino acids. The data were obtained in a study of beta chain features in type 1 diabetes. Study findings and constraints: Whatever favoring of shorter templates PCR might show would apply equally to patients and controls.

cDNA synthesis used the whole RNA isolate, giving expressed TCRB sequences. Mean read depth for naive, central memory and regulatory T cell samples was approximately 3.57 million reads. Profiled with immunoSEQ multiplex PCR; TCRdb holds only in-frame clones, not every one. This repertoire shows about 200,000 clones, approximately 11% found once; its top ten account for 1% to 1.5%. Sequenced material: central memory CD4+ T cells from blood. V usage is TRBV9 and J usage is TRBJ2-3; maybe TRBD2 (6 bases). The TCR comes from a man aged 18 to 30 in good health. The CDR3 region has the DNA TGTGCCAGCAGCGTAGTCCCGGGACTCGCAGATACGCAGTATTTT. As protein: CASSVVPGLADTQYF.